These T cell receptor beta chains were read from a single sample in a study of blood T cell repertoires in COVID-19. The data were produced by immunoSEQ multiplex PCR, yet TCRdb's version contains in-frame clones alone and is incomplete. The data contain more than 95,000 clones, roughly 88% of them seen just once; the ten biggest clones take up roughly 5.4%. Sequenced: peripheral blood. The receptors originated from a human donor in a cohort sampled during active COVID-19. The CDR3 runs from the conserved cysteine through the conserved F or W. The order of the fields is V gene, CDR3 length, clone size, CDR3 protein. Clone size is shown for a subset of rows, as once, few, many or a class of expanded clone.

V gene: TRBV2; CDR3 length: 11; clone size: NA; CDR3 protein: CASIGPEKLFF
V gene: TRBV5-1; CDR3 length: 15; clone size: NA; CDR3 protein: CASTISGVSTDTQYF
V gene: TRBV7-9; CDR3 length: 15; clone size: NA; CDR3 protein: CASSQDRASGNTIYF
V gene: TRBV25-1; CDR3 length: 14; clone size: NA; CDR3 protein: CASSAGGAGNTIYF
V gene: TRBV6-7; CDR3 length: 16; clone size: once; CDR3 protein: CASSYPRAMNTGELFF
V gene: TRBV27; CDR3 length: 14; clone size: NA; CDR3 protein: CASRRQGLAYEQYF
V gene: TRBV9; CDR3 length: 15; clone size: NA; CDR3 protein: CASSEGVAGNSPLHF
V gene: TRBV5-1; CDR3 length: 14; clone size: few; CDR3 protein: CASRGGLVRNEQFF
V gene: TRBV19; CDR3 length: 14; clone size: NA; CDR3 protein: CASSITGSHQPQHF
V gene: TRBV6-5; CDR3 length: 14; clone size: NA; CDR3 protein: CASQGDYSGNTIYF
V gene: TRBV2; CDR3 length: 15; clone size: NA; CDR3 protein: CASSGTARGRTEAFF
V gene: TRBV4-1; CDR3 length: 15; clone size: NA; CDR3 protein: CASSQEYRMNTEAFF
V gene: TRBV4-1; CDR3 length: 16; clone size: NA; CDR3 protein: CASSQDTGLNTDTQYF
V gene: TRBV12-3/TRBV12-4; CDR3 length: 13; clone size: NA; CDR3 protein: CASGLAGGGAQYF
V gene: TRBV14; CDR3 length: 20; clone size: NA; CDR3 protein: CASSLRTGGFWSSSYNEQFF
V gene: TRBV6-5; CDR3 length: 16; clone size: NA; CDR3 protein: CASSYSLGTGNYEQYF
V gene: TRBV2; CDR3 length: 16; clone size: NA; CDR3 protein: CASTEGSGRGHNEQFF
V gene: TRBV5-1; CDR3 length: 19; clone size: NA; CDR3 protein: CASSLDRAIRISGANVLTF
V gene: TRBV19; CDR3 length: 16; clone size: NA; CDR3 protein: CASSLDRSSYNSPLHF
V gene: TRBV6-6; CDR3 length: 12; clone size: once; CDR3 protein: CASSSISYEQYF
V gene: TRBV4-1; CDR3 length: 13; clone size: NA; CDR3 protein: CASSRRDTDTQYF
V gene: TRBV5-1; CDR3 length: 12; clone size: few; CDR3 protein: CASSPNTYEQYF